A single sample gave rise to the 22 T cell receptor beta chains below, sequenced in a study of OX40 agonist ivuxolimab in advanced cancers. Repertoires were generated with immunoSEQ multiplex PCR, while TCRdb's copy carries only in-frame clones and drops some. The table records more than 70,000 clones, about 90% of them present only once. Sequencing used CD4+ or CD8+ T cells sorted from blood, obtained in a trial of the OX40 agonist ivuxolimab. Source of these receptors: an adult with an advanced solid tumor such as melanoma, head and neck, liver or kidney cancer.

This clone was found once. V is TRBV6-6 and J is TRBJ1-2; possibly TRBD1 for D (5 bases). The CDR3 extends over 13 amino acids. The germline CDR1 and CDR2 sequences are MNHNY and SVGAGI (reference sequence). V was pared by 10 bases and J by 5 bases, with 17 bases between. For the CDR3, the DNA is TGTGCCATCACCGGGGGGGTCGGGTATGGCTACACCTTC. Its translation is CAITGGVGYGYTF.

This chain links TRBV5-1 with TRBJ2-3; TRBD2 matches at 15 bases. This CDR3 has 19 amino acids. Trimming removed 4 bases from V and 0 bases from J; junction bases left unmatched: 9. Germline V gene data show CDR1 as SGHRS and CDR2 as YFSETQ. The CDR3 loop is CASSTGLAGGASSTDTQYF. The CDR3 nucleotides are TGCGCCAGCAGCACCGGACTAGCGGGGGGGGCCTCTAGCACAGATACGCAGTATTTT.

The rearrangement links TRBV6-1 to TRBJ2-1; tentatively, D is TRBD2 (6 bases). Looked up from germline, CDR1 is MNHNS and CDR2 is SASEGT. This CDR3 region has 15 residues. The ends were cut back, 8 bases at V and 10 bases at J, with 24 bases in the middle. Here the CDR3 reads CASQGMGYLAGEQFF. The CDR3 DNA sequence: TGTGCCAGCCAAGGGATGGGTTATTTGGCGGGGGAGCAGTTCTTC.

The genes are TRBV19 and TRBJ2-1, with a weak D call TRBD1 (5 bases). The CDR3 sequence is 12 residues long. From germline, CDR1 is LNHDA and CDR2 SQIVND (reference sequence). V was clipped by 5 bases and J by 12 bases, with 14 bases between them. Here the CDR3 reads CASSLFLGAQFF. The DNA of the CDR3 is TGTGCCAGTAGTCTCTTCCTTGGGGCGCAGTTCTTC.

This chain joins TRBV21-1 and TRBJ2-5; the D call in the table, TRBD1, was not verified against the DNA. TRBV21-1 is assigned pseudogene status. This CDR3 comprises 18 residues. This CDR3 is CASTVRDRVARKAETQYF. CDR3 DNA: TGTGCCAGCACCGTACGGGACAGGGTAGCGCGGAAAGCAGAGACCCAGTACTTC.

The chain is built from TRBV11-1 and TRBJ2-5, with 11 bases matching TRBD2. The CDR3 totals 17 residues. The ends lost 5 bases at V and 0 bases at J; junction bases unmatched: 8. Germline V gene lookup returns CDR1 SGHAT and CDR2 FQDESV (reference sequence). CDR3: CASSPLAGGEHQETQYF. CDR3 in DNA: TGTGCCAGCAGCCCCCTAGCGGGAGGCGAACACCAAGAGACCCAGTACTTC. Full variable domain (missing parts from reference TRBV11-1 and TRBJ2-5): EAEVAQSPRYKITEKSQAVAFWCDPISGHATLYWYRQILGQGPELLVQFQDESVVDDSQLPKDRFSAERLKGVDSTLKIQPAELGDSAMYLCASSPLAGGEHQETQYFGPGTRLLVL.

The chain has TRBV7-9 and TRBJ1-2; 11 bases match TRBD1. The CDR3 length is 15 residues. V shed 2 bases, J shed 8 bases, and the junction held 7 bases outside the gene matches. Germline V gives CDR1 SEHNR, CDR2 FQNEAQ (reference sequence). CDR3 sequence: CASSLSDRGRRGYTF. DNA for the CDR3: TGTGCCAGCAGCTTATCGGACAGGGGGCGACGGGGCTACACCTTC.

V usage is TRBV28 and J usage is TRBJ1-3, with a possible D match to TRBD1 (5 bases). The CDR3 runs 13 residues. Trimming left V 6 bases short and J 1 base short, with 7 bases between. Germline V CDR1 and CDR2: MDHEN, SYDVKM. DNA for the CDR3: TGTGCCAGCAGAAGGGGATCTGGAAACACCATATATTTT. It encodes CASRRGSGNTIYF.

V is TRBV7-8 and J is TRBJ1-3; unclear D gene. Germline V gene sequence: CDR1 SGHVS, CDR2 FQNEAQ. The CDR3 spans 16 residues. The V gene lost 3 bases and the J gene lost 0 bases, with 12 bases spanning the gap. In nucleotides, the CDR3 is TGTGCCAGCAGCTTGAGACCCAACAACTCTGGAAACACCATATATTTT. Translating it yields CASSLRPNNSGNTIYF.

This chain links TRBV7-2 with TRBJ2-7; 10 bases fit TRBD2. This CDR3 is built from 15 residues. V gave up 3 bases and J gave up 3 bases; unmatched junction bases: 5. Germline V gene sequence: CDR1 SGHTA, CDR2 FQGNSA. The CDR3 coding sequence is TGTGCCAGCAGCTTGTCGGCTAGCGGGAGCTACGAGCAGTACTTC. It translates to CASSLSASGSYEQYF.

The V call is TRBV5-1, the J call TRBJ1-1; TRBD1 aligns across 8 bases. V lost 5 bases to trimming and J lost 4 bases; unmatched junction nucleotides: 4. Looked up from germline, CDR1 is SGHRS and CDR2 is YFSETQ. The CDR3 has 13 amino acids. CDR3: CASRVDRGTEAFF. In DNA form, the CDR3 reads TGCGCCAGCAGAGTTGACAGGGGCACTGAAGCTTTCTTT.

The chain carries TRBV19 and TRBJ2-2; TRBD1 matches at 8 bases. The CDR3 contains 15 residues. Germline V gene lookup returns CDR1 LNHDA and CDR2 SQIVND (reference sequence). The V and J ends lost 3 bases and 3 bases, in that order; junction bases with no gene match: 3. The CDR3 spells CASSINRGDTGELFF. The CDR3 coding sequence is TGTGCCAGTAGTATTAACAGGGGGGACACCGGGGAGCTGTTTTTT.

The table lists this clone with a count of one. J is TRBJ1-1 and V is TRBV19; D gene uncertain. Trimming pared 1 base from V and 0 bases from J, leaving 9 bases between. The CDR3 contains 15 residues. CDR1 is LNHDA and CDR2 is SQIVND in the germline V gene (reference sequence). CDR3 nucleotides: TGTGCCAGTAGTATAGTCCCAGCCATGAACACTGAAGCTTTCTTT. Translating it yields CASSIVPAMNTEAFF.

The V gene is TRBV5-8, the J gene TRBJ2-7; a weak D match, TRBD2 (6 bases). Germline V gives CDR1 SGHTS, CDR2 YDEGEE. Trimming took off 4 bases at V and 6 bases at J, with 17 bases between the two ends. The CDR3 is 14 residues long. The CDR3 region has the DNA TGTGCCAGCAGCCCTCTTGGAGGGGCGGGCGAGCAGTACTTC. Amino acids: CASSPLGGAGEQYF. Looking up the rest from reference TRBV5-8 and TRBJ2-7 gives the full variable domain: EAGVTQSPTHLIKTRGQQATLRCSPISGHTSVYWYQQALGLGLQFLLWYDEGEERNRGNFPPRFSGRQFPNYSSELNVNALELEDSALYLCASSPLGGAGEQYFGPGTRLTVT.

The chain is built from TRBV7-6 and TRBJ1-1, with unresolved D. The germline CDR1 and CDR2 sequences are SGHVS and FNYEAQ. Trimming shortened V by 3 bases and J by 3 bases, and 14 bases separated the two germline ends. The CDR3 has 15 residues. CDR3 nucleotides: TGTGCCAGCAGCTTTTTGGCGGATTTGGACACTGAAGCTTTCTTT. This gives the protein CASSFLADLDTEAFF.

This clone was detected a few times. CDR3 amino acids: CASSPPYREGNEQFF. DNA of the CDR3: TGTGCCAGCAGCCCACCATACAGGGAGGGGAATGAGCAGTTCTTC. The J gene is TRBJ2-1, the V gene TRBV7-9; D might be TRBD2 (7 bases). This CDR3 spans 15 amino acids. The germline V gene has CDR1 SEHNR and CDR2 FQNEAQ (reference sequence). Trimming stripped 5 bases from V and 7 bases from J, with 18 bases between.

V is TRBV11-2 and J is TRBJ2-5; 8 bases are a match to TRBD1. Germline trimming cut 1 base from V and 13 bases from J; bases unmatched to any gene: 5. There are 12 residues in the CDR3. Germline-derived CDR1 and CDR2 are SGHAT and FQNNGV. This CDR3 reads CASSLGRTGRYF. Here the CDR3 DNA reads TGTGCCAGCAGCTTAGGAAGGACAGGGAGGTACTTC.

The V gene is TRBV7-9, the J gene TRBJ2-7; D gene unclear. In germline, CDR1 is SEHNR, CDR2 FQNEAQ (reference sequence). The CDR3 is 14 residues long. V lost 2 bases, J lost 1 base, and 9 bases lay in between. The CDR3 DNA reads as TGTGCCAGCAGCTTATCGGACGGGTCCTACGAGCAGTACTTC. The encoded protein is CASSLSDGSYEQYF.

The chain is built from TRBV5-1 and TRBJ2-2; 8 nucleotides align to TRBD2. The CDR3 extends over 15 amino acids. Per the germline V gene, CDR1 is SGHRS and CDR2 is YFSETQ. V shed 5 bases, J shed 1 base, and the junction held 4 bases outside the gene matches. This CDR3 is CASRRAGVNTGELFF. CDR3 nucleotide sequence: TGCGCCAGCAGGCGAGCGGGAGTGAACACCGGGGAGCTGTTTTTT.

The sample holds one count of this clone. The gene calls are TRBV19 and TRBJ1-4, with unresolved D. The CDR3 consists of 16 residues. Germline values: CDR1 LNHDA, CDR2 SQIVND (reference sequence). V lost 3 bases, J lost 7 bases, and 18 bases lay in between. CDR3 nucleotides: TGTGCCAGTAGTATTACCGGGATTTCGGGTGGTGAAAAACTGTTTTTT. Translated: CASSITGISGGEKLFF. Full variable domain (outside the CDR3, taken from reference TRBV19 and TRBJ1-4): DGGITQSPKYLFRKEGQNVTLSCEQNLNHDAMYWYRQDPGQGLRLIYYSQIVNDFQKGDIAEGYSVSREKKESFPLTVTSAQKNPTAFYLCASSITGISGGEKLFFGSGTQLSVL.

V and J are TRBV9 and TRBJ1-1; D ambiguous. CDR3 length: 15 amino acids. Germline V gene data show CDR1 as SGDLS and CDR2 as YYNGEE. V was shortened by 0 bases and J by 3 bases, with 12 bases between the two germline ends. CDR3 DNA: TGTGCCAGCAGCGTAGGGAGAGGGAGGGACACTGAAGCTTTCTTT. Its translation: CASSVGRGRDTEAFF.

This sequence joins TRBV4-2 and TRBJ2-7; D is ambiguous. Germline V gene sequence: CDR1 LGHNA, CDR2 YNFKEQ. Trimming pared 0 bases from V and 3 bases from J, leaving 12 bases between. The CDR3 loop spans 15 amino acids. The CDR3 nucleotides are TGTGCCAGCAGCCAAGATGGGAAGGCAGGCTACGAGCAGTACTTC. Its protein product is CASSQDGKAGYEQYF.